What follows are 3 T cell receptor beta chains derived from one specimen sequenced in a study of T cells in Graves' hyperthyroidism and ophthalmopathy. Amplification yielded TCR beta CDR3 regions, with RNA transcripts as the source. HTBI primers were used for first-round RT-PCR of the TCR CDR3. TCRdb called the multiplex PCR reads again in MiXCR, with one record for every CDR3 protein. The sample has hundreds of thousands of distinct CDR3 sequences; roughly 14% are singletons. Material for sequencing was blood. These receptors came from a woman between 40 and 55 years old with Graves' ophthalmopathy.

This clonotype was counted many times. The J gene is TRBJ2-5, the V gene TRBV6-1; D perhaps matches TRBD1 (5 bases). Trimming took 6 bases from V and 5 from J, leaving 10 bases between them. This CDR3 has 12 amino acids. Germline V gene lookup returns CDR1 MNHNS and CDR2 SASEGT. CDR3 region: CASRDTWETQYF. DNA of the CDR3: TGTGCCAGCAGGGACACCTGGGAGACCCAGTACTTC.

This clonotype was recorded at least ten times. The chain links TRBV27 to TRBJ2-7, with D possibly TRBD1 on 5 matching bases. This CDR3 is 13 amino acids long. V lost 7 bases and J lost 2, with 12 bases in between. In germline, CDR1 is MNHEY, CDR2 SMNVEV (reference sequence). The CDR3 DNA reads TGTGCCAGCAAGGGCAGGGCGGCCTACGAGCAGTACTTC. Amino acid sequence: CASKGRAAYEQYF.

This clonotype was recorded many times. This chain joins TRBV7-9 and TRBJ2-5; D uncertain. The CDR3 length is 14 residues. V dropped 1 base and J dropped 5 bases, with 11 bases sitting between them. Germline lookup yields CDR1 SEHNR and CDR2 FQNEAQ (reference sequence). In DNA form, the CDR3 reads TGTGCCAGCAGCTTAGTGTCGGGTCATGAGACCCAGTACTTC. Translated, it gives CASSLVSGHETQYF. Variable domain in full (rest from reference TRBV7-9 and TRBJ2-5): DTGVSQNPRHKITKRGQNVTFRCDPISEHNRLYWYRQTLGQGPEFLTYFQNEAQLEKSRLLSDRFSAERPKGSFSTLEIQRTEQGDSAMYLCASSLVSGHETQYFGPGTRLLVL.